Sequencing of this T cell receptor beta chain was carried out in a study of blood T cell repertoires in COVID-19. The CDR3 extends over 13 amino acids. CDR1 and CDR2 from the germline V gene are MNHEY and SMNVEV (reference sequence). Trimming shortened V by 8 bases and J by 0 bases, and 11 bases separated the two germline ends. Profiling relied on immunoSEQ multiplex PCR, and the TCRdb table lists in-frame clones only, not all of them. The data hold roughly 120,000 clones, with around 86% observed a single time. The receptor was isolated from a man aged 80 or over with acute or convalescent COVID-19. Sequenced: peripheral blood. The chain uses TRBV27 and TRBJ2-7; no clear D gene. The CDR3 protein is CASRYRSSYEQYF. For the CDR3, the DNA is TGTGCCAGCCGATACAGAAGCTCCTACGAGCAGTACTTC.